These T cell receptor beta chains were read from a single sample in a study of blood T cell repertoires in COVID-19. Using immunoSEQ multiplex PCR, the repertoire was profiled, and TCRdb retains in-frame clones only, with some absent. The sample has almost 350,000 clones, approximately 89% seen once. The sequenced sample consisted of peripheral blood. These receptors all come from a woman aged 55-69 years with COVID-19, enrolled during active disease. Both conserved end residues are part of each CDR3. D genes are given only for firm matches. Size values are once, few and many counts, or a class for expanded clones, and some rows have none.

V: TRBV5-1; J: TRBJ1-2; D: .; size: .; CDR3: CASTDPVVGAYGYTF; DNA: TGCGCCAGCACAGATCCTGTTGTAGGGGCCTATGGCTACACCTTC
V: TRBV4-1; J: TRBJ1-4; D: .; size: .; CDR3: CASSQDLNSWEKLFF; DNA: TGCGCCAGCAGCCAAGATCTAAACTCGTGGGAAAAACTGTTTTTT
V: TRBV19; J: TRBJ1-6; D: TRBD1; size: .; CDR3: CASSAEASGQRNSPLHF; DNA: TGTGCCAGTAGTGCAGAAGCGTCGGGACAGAGGAATTCACCCCTCCACTTT
V: TRBV5-6; J: TRBJ1-4; D: .; size: .; CDR3: CASSRRQAVNEKLFF; DNA: TGTGCCAGCAGCCGACGACAGGCGGTTAATGAAAAACTGTTTTTT
V: TRBV13; J: TRBJ2-7; D: TRBD1; size: .; CDR3: CASSFGTGTYEQYF; DNA: TGTGCCAGCAGCTTCGGGACAGGGACCTACGAGCAGTACTTC
V: TRBV12-3/TRBV12-4; J: TRBJ1-1; D: .; size: .; CDR3: CASSASGYTEAFF; DNA: TGTGCCAGCAGTGCATCAGGGTACACTGAAGCTTTCTTT
V: TRBV6-5; J: TRBJ1-1; D: .; size: .; CDR3: CASSYSAGTEAFF; DNA: TGTGCCAGCAGTTACTCGGCCGGGACTGAAGCTTTCTTT
V: TRBV6-1; J: TRBJ2-7; D: TRBD2; size: .; CDR3: CASSEGTSGVLPYEQYF; DNA: TGTGCCAGCAGTGAAGGAACTAGCGGGGTCCTTCCCTACGAGCAGTACTTC
V: TRBV24-1; J: TRBJ1-5; D: .; size: .; CDR3: CATSGTGLHQPQHF; DNA: TGTGCCACCAGTGGGACGGGACTTCATCAGCCCCAGCATTTT
V: TRBV29-1; J: TRBJ1-2; D: .; size: few; CDR3: CSVEVGDSSRNYGYTF; DNA: TGCAGCGTTGAAGTCGGGGACTCAAGTCGTAACTATGGCTACACCTTC
V: TRBV3-1/TRBV3-2; J: TRBJ1-4; D: .; size: .; CDR3: CASSPMRTNEKLFF; DNA: TGTGCCAGCAGCCCGATGAGGACTAATGAAAAACTGTTTTTT
V: TRBV6-6; J: TRBJ2-1; D: TRBD2; size: .; CDR3: CASSYSSGGAGNEQFF; DNA: TGTGCCAGCAGTTACTCCAGCGGGGGGGCCGGAAATGAGCAGTTCTTC
V: TRBV9; J: TRBJ1-2; D: .; size: .; CDR3: CASSVDIAGEGNGYTF; DNA: TGTGCCAGCAGCGTAGATATCGCGGGAGAGGGGAATGGCTACACCTTC
V: TRBV2; J: TRBJ1-6; D: .; size: once; CDR3: CASAGGIQPLHF; DNA: TGTGCCAGCGCCGGGGGGATTCAACCCCTCCACTTT
V: TRBV5-1; J: TRBJ1-6; D: TRBD1; size: .; CDR3: CASSQGQPNSPLHF; DNA: TGCGCCAGCAGCCAGGGACAGCCTAATTCACCCCTCCACTTT
V: TRBV2; J: TRBJ1-1; D: .; size: .; CDR3: CASLVEGTEAFF; DNA: TGTGCCAGCCTTGTCGAGGGCACTGAAGCTTTCTTT
V: TRBV7-9; J: TRBJ2-7; D: TRBD1; size: .; CDR3: CASSLEGQGYEQYF; DNA: TGTGCCAGCAGCTTGGAAGGACAGGGCTACGAGCAGTACTTC
V: TRBV3-1/TRBV3-2; J: TRBJ1-6; D: .; size: once; CDR3: CASSQETITGSPLHF; DNA: TGTGCCAGCAGCCAGGAGACGATAACCGGTTCACCCCTCCACTTT
V: TRBV7-3; J: TRBJ2-7; D: .; size: .; CDR3: CASSSQGSFHEQYF; DNA: TGTGCCAGCAGCTCACAGGGTTCGTTCCACGAGCAGTACTTC
V: TRBV9; J: TRBJ2-1; D: .; size: .; CDR3: CASSPGGRGYNEQFF; DNA: TGTGCCAGCAGCCCCGGGGGGCGGGGGTACAATGAGCAGTTCTTC
V: TRBV9; J: TRBJ1-1; D: .; size: .; CDR3: CASSVVLGTYTEAFF; DNA: TGTGCCAGCAGCGTAGTACTAGGGACATACACTGAAGCTTTCTTT
V: TRBV18; J: TRBJ1-5; D: TRBD1; size: .; CDR3: CASSPGQGAQPQHF; DNA: TGTGCCAGCTCCCCGGGACAGGGTGCTCAGCCCCAGCATTTT
V: TRBV19; J: TRBJ1-4; D: .; size: once; CDR3: CASSQGGKLFF; DNA: TGTGCCAGTAGCCAAGGGGGTAAACTGTTTTTT
V: TRBV7-2; J: TRBJ1-1; D: .; size: .; CDR3: CASSLRGTEAFF; DNA: TGTGCCAGCAGCTTACGGGGGACTGAAGCTTTCTTT
V: TRBV7-9; J: TRBJ2-3; D: .; size: .; CDR3: CASSSQGRSTDTQYF; DNA: TGTGCCAGCAGCTCACAGGGACGGTCTACAGATACGCAGTATTTT
V: TRBV7-2; J: TRBJ2-2; D: .; size: .; CDR3: CASSLDQGPGELFF; DNA: TGTGCCAGCAGCTTAGACCAGGGGCCCGGGGAGCTGTTTTTT
V: TRBV7-9; J: TRBJ1-1; D: .; size: .; CDR3: CASSLVDGFMNTEAFF; DNA: TGTGCCAGCAGCTTAGTAGACGGGTTCATGAACACTGAAGCTTTCTTT